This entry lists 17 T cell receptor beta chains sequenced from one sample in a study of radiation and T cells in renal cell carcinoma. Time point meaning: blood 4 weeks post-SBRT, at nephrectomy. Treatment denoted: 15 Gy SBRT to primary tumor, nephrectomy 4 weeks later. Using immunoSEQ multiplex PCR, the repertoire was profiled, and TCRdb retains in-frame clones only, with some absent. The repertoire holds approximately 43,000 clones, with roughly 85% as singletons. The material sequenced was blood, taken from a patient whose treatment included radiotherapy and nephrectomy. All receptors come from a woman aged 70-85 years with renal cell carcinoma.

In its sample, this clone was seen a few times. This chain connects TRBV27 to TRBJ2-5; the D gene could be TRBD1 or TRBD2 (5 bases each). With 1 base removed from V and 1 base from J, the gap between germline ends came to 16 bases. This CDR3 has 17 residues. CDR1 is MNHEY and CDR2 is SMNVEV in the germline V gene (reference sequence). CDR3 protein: CASSLWPIRDLQETQYF. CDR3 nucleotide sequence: TGTGCCAGCAGTTTATGGCCAATCCGGGACCTCCAAGAGACCCAGTACTTC.

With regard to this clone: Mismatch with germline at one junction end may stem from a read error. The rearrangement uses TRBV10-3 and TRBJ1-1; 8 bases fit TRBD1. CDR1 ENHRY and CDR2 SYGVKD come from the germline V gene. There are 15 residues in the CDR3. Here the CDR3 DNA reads TGTGCCATCAGTGACTCGCACAGGGGGAACCCTGAAGCTTTCTTT. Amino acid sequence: CAISDSHRGNPEAFF.

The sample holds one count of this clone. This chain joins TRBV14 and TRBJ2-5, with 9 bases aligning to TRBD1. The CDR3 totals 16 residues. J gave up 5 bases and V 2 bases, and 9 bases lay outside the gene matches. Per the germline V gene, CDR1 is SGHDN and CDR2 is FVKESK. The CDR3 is CASSQLGQGMGETQYF. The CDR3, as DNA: TGTGCCAGCAGCCAACTAGGACAGGGGATGGGGGAGACCCAGTACTTC. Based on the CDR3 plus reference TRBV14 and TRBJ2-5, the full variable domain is EAGVTQFPSHSVIEKGQTVTLRCDPISGHDNLYWYRRVMGKEIKFLLHFVKESKQDESGMPNNRFLAERTGGTYSTLKVQPAELEDSGVYFCASSQLGQGMGETQYFGPGTRLLVL.

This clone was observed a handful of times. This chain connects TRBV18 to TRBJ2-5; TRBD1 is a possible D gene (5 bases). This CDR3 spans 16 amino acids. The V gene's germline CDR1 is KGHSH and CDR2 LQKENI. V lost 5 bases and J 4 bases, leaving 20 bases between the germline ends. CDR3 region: CASSNLAGPNRETQYF. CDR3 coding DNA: TGTGCCAGCTCAAATCTGGCAGGGCCCAACAGAGAGACCCAGTACTTC.

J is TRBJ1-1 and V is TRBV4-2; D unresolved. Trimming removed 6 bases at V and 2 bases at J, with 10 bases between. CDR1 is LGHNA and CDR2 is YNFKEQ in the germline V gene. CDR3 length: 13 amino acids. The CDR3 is CASSSTANTEAFF. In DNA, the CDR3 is TGTGCCAGCAGTTCCACAGCTAACACTGAAGCTTTCTTT.

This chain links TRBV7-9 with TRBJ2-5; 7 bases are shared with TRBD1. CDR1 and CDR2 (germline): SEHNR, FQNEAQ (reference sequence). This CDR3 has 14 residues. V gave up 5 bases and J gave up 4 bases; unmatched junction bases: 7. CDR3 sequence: CASSTTGAGETQYF. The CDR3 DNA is TGTGCCAGCAGCACTACAGGGGCGGGAGAGACCCAGTACTTC.

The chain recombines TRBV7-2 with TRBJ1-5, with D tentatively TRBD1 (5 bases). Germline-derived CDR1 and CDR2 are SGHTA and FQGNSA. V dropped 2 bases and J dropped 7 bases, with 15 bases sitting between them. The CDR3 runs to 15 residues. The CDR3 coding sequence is TGTGCCAGCAGCTTAAGTGGCAGGGTATTGCAGCCCCAGCATTTT. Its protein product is CASSLSGRVLQPQHF.

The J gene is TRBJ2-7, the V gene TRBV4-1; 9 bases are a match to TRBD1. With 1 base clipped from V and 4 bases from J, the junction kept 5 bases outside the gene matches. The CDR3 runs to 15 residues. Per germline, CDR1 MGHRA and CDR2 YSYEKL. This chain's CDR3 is CASSQGGTGKYEQYF. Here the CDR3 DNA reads TGCGCCAGCAGCCAAGGTGGGACAGGGAAGTACGAGCAGTACTTC.

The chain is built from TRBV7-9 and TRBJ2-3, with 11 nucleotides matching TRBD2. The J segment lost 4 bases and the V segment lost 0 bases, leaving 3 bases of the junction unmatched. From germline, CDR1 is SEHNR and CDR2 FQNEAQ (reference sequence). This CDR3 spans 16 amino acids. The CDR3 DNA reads TGTGCCAGCAGCTTAGCCGTTAGCGGGGGGGCAGATACGCAGTATTTT. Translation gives CASSLAVSGGADTQYF.

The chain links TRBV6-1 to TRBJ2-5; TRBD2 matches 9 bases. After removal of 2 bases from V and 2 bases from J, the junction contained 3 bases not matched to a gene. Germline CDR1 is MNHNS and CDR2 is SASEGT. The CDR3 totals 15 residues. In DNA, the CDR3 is TGTGCCAGCAGTGAATCGGCGGGGGGGCAAGAGACCCAGTACTTC. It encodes CASSESAGGQETQYF.

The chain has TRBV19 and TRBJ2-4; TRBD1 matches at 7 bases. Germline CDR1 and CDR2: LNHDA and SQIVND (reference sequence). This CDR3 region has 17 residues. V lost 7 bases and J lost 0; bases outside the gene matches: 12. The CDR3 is CASKGVQGLLAKNIQYF. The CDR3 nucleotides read TGTGCCAGTAAGGGGGTACAGGGGCTACTAGCCAAAAACATTCAGTACTTC.

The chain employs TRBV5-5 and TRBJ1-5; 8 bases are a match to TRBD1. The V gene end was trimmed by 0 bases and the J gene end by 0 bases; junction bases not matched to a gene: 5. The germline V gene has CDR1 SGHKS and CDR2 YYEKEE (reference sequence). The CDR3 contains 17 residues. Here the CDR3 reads CASSLAGGSYSNQPQHF. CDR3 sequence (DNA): TGTGCCAGCAGCTTGGCAGGGGGCTCTTATAGCAATCAGCCCCAGCATTTT.

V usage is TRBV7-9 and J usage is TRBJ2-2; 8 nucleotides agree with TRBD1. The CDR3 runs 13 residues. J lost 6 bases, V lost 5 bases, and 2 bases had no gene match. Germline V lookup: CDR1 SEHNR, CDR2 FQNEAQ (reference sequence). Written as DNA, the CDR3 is TGTGCCAGCAGCCTACAGGGGGCCGGGGAGCTGTTTTTT. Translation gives CASSLQGAGELFF.

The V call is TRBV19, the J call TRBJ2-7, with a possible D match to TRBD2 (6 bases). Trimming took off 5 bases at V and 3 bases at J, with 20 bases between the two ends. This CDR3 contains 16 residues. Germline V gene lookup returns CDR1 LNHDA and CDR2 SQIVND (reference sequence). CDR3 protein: CASSPEGSGTYYEQYF. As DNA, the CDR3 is TGTGCCAGTAGTCCAGAGGGTAGCGGAACTTACTACGAGCAGTACTTC.

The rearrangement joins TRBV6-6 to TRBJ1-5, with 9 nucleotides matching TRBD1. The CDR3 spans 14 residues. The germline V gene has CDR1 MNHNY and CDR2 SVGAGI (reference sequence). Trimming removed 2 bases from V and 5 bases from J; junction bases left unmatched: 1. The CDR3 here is CASSYGTGYQPQHF. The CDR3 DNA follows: TGTGCCAGCAGTTACGGGACAGGGTATCAGCCCCAGCATTTT.

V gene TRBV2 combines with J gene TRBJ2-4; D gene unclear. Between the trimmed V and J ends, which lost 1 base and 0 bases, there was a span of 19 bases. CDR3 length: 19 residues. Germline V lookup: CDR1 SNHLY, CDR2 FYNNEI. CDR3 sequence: CASSEGFSPGALAKNIQYF. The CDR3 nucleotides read TGTGCCAGCAGTGAAGGGTTCTCGCCCGGCGCCTTAGCCAAAAACATTCAGTACTTC. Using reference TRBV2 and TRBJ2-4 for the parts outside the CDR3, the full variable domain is EPEVTQTPSHQVTQMGQEVILRCVPISNHLYFYWYRQILGQKVEFLVSFYNNEISEKSEIFDDQFSVERPDGSNFTLKIRSTKLEDSAMYFCASSEGFSPGALAKNIQYFGAGTRLSVL.

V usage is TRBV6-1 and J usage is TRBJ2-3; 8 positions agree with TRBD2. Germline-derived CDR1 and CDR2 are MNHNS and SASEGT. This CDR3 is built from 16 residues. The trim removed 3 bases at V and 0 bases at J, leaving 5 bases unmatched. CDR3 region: CASSDRAGGSTDTQYF. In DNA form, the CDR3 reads TGTGCCAGCAGTGACCGCGCGGGGGGAAGCACAGATACGCAGTATTTT.